The rows below give T cell receptor beta chains drawn from one sample of a study of regulatory T cells in long-lasting Graves disease. TCRdb itself ran the multiplex PCR reads through MiXCR, one entry per CDR3 protein. The top ten clones hold about 12% of a sample with roughly 500,000 distinct CDR3 sequences, approximately 23% of them seen once. This specimen consisted of peripheral blood mononuclear cells (PBMCs), obtained when the disease was refractory, from a patient treated with antithyroid drugs. The receptors shown here come from a female donor with Graves disease. Each CDR3 is given with its conserved first and last residue. Fields, in order: J gene, CDR3 length, clone size, D gene, V gene, CDR3 DNA, CDR3 protein. D genes are given only for firm matches. Size is omitted from some rows. Given values are once, few, many or a class for expanded clones.

>TRBJ2-7|14|many|-|TRBV5-1
TGTGCCAGCAGTTTAGGCGGTACTTCCTACGAGCAGTACTTC
CASSLGGTSYEQYF
>TRBJ2-7|14|few|-|TRBV6-9
TGTGCCAGCAGTTACAATCCGGGTTTCGACGAGCAGTACTTC
CASSYNPGFDEQYF
>TRBJ1-2|15|many|TRBD1|TRBV6-1
TGTGCCAGCAGTCCCCAGGGGGCGATTGGCTATGGCTACACCTTC
CASSPQGAIGYGYTF
>TRBJ1-5|16|many|-|TRBV28
TGTGCCAGCAGTTTTACCCTGCTGAGGGACAATCAGCCCCAGCATTTT
CASSFTLLRDNQPQHF
>TRBJ2-5|14|-|-|TRBV19
TGTGCCAGTAGTATAGTAGGGTTTGGAGAGACCCAGTACTTC
CASSIVGFGETQYF
>TRBJ2-7|13|many|-|TRBV2
TGTGCCAGCAGCTTAGACCCCTCCTACGAGCAGTACTTC
CASSLDPSYEQYF
>TRBJ1-4|14|few|-|TRBV3-1
TGTGCCAGCAGCCATCGCGGGGGAAATGAAAAACTGTTTTTT
CASSHRGGNEKLFF
>TRBJ1-5|15|many|TRBD1|TRBV12-3/TRBV12-4
TGTGCCAGCAGTTTCCGGACAGGGGGCAGTCAGCCCCAGCATTTT
CASSFRTGGSQPQHF
>TRBJ1-1|15|many|-|TRBV28
TGTGCCAGCAGTTTTCTTCCGGAGCAGCACACTGAAGCTTTCTTT
CASSFLPEQHTEAFF
>TRBJ2-4|12|-|-|TRBV6-1
TGTGCCAGCATGGAAGCCAAAAACATTCAGTACTTC
CASMEAKNIQYF
>TRBJ1-2|14|many|TRBD1|TRBV12-3/TRBV12-4
TGTGCCAGCAGTCCTGGGGACAGGGCCTATGGCTACACCTTC
CASSPGDRAYGYTF
>TRBJ2-3|14|once|TRBD2|TRBV28
TGTGCCAGCAGTTTTACTAGCGGGGGCGATACGCAGTATTTT
CASSFTSGGDTQYF
>TRBJ1-5|16|many|TRBD1|TRBV6-1
TGTGCCGTCGACAGGGGGACCCGTTATAGCAATCAGCCCCAGCATTTT
CAVDRGTRYSNQPQHF
>TRBJ2-2|14|many|TRBD1|TRBV28
TGTGCCAGCAGCCAGGGGGCGAACACCGGGGAGCTGTTTTTT
CASSQGANTGELFF
>TRBJ1-4|16|-|-|TRBV4-1
TGCGCCAGCAGCCAAGTACAGTCTGCAACTAATGAAAAACTGTTTTTT
CASSQVQSATNEKLFF
>TRBJ2-5|13|-|-|TRBV5-4
TGTGCCAGCACCACCGGGGGGCTAGAGACCCAGTACTTC
CASTTGGLETQYF
>TRBJ2-7|13|many|-|TRBV24-1
TGTGCCACCAGTCAAGGTGTCCGAGGCGAGCAGTACTTC
CATSQGVRGEQYF
>TRBJ2-7|16|many|-|TRBV5-5
TGTGCCAGCAGCTTATATTGGAGCGGGCGTTCCTACGAGCAGTACTTC
CASSLYWSGRSYEQYF
>TRBJ2-5|14|-|TRBD2|TRBV11-2
TGTGCCAGCAGAGTTAGCGGGGACCAAGAGACCCAGTACTTC
CASRVSGDQETQYF
>TRBJ2-5|11|-|-|TRBV30
TGCGGACAGTTGTACCAAGAGACCCAGTACTTC
CGQLYQETQYF
>TRBJ2-1|16|-|-|TRBV20-1
TGCAGTGCTAAGGCCCTAGGGTTAGGCTCCTACAATGAGCAGTTCTTC
CSAKALGLGSYNEQFF
>TRBJ2-3|11|-|-|TRBV29-1
TGCAGCGTTATCGGCCCAGATACGCAGTATTTT
CSVIGPDTQYF
>TRBJ1-1|15|few|-|TRBV7-9
TGTGCCAGCAGCTTAGCGATGAGGGAGAACACTGAAGCTTTCTTT
CASSLAMRENTEAFF
>TRBJ2-7|15|-|-|TRBV19
TGTGCCAGTAGTATACGCCGCGAGGGAATCCACGAGCAGTACTTC
CASSIRREGIHEQYF
>TRBJ1-3|16|-|-|TRBV7-2
TGTGCCAGCAGCTTAGAGGCGGGTCTCTCTGGAAACACCATATATTTT
CASSLEAGLSGNTIYF
>TRBJ1-1|20|-|-|TRBV10-3
TGTGCCATCAGTGAGTTCGGGGCAGAGCCGCCGACGGAACACGCAACTGAAGCTTTCTTT
CAISEFGAEPPTEHATEAFF
>TRBJ1-5|14|many|-|TRBV5-1
TGTGCCAGCAGCCTAGAAGGTGGAGGTCAGCCCCAGCATTTT
CASSLEGGGQPQHF
>TRBJ2-1|17|few|-|TRBV28
TGTGCCAGCAGTGCTGGACCCCTTCCCCTACCCTACAATGAGCAGTTCTTC
CASSAGPLPLPYNEQFF
>TRBJ1-2|13|many|-|TRBV3-1
TGTGCCAGCAGCCTGACAGCGATCTATGGCTACACCTTC
CASSLTAIYGYTF
>TRBJ1-2|13|many|-|TRBV7-3
TGTGCCAGCAGCCAGACAACCAGCTATGGCTACACCTTC
CASSQTTSYGYTF
>TRBJ1-1|14|many|-|TRBV12-3/TRBV12-4
TGTGCCAGCAATAACAGGGCGCCCGAGGCTGAAGCTTTCTTT
CASNNRAPEAEAFF
>TRBJ1-2|13|many|-|TRBV14
TGTGCCAGCAGCCAAGGCGCGGCTAAGGGCTACACCTTC
CASSQGAAKGYTF
>TRBJ1-1|12|-|-|TRBV3-1
TGTGCCAGCTGCGGATCAGGGGCCGAAGCTTTCTTT
CASCGSGAEAFF
>TRBJ1-2|13|many|-|TRBV27
TGTGCCAGCAGTTTGTCCCAGGTCGGGGGCTACACCTTC
CASSLSQVGGYTF
>TRBJ2-7|15|few|TRBD1|TRBV30
TGTGCCTGGAGTGTACCCGGGACAGGGGCCTACGAGCAGTACTTC
CAWSVPGTGAYEQYF
>TRBJ2-5|16|-|TRBD2|TRBV7-2
TGTGCCAGCAGCCCACCCACTAGCGGCCCCCAAGAGACCCAGTACTTC
CASSPPTSGPQETQYF
>TRBJ2-3|14|few|-|TRBV5-4
TGTGCCAGCAGCCGTAGCGGCAGCACAGATACGCAGTATTTT
CASSRSGSTDTQYF
>TRBJ1-4|14|many|TRBD1|TRBV28
TGTGCCAGCAGTACAGGGGGAGAGAATGAAAAACTGTTTTTT
CASSTGGENEKLFF
>TRBJ2-5|13|-|-|TRBV7-3
TGTGCCAGCAGCTTATCCAGGGTTGAGACCCAGTACTTC
CASSLSRVETQYF
>TRBJ1-4|14|few|TRBD1|TRBV20-1
TGCAGTGCTAGAGGACAGGGGGCAAGTGAAAAACTGTTTTTT
CSARGQGASEKLFF
>TRBJ1-1|14|-|-|TRBV6-5
TGTGCCAGCAGTTACGGGGGCGCACCGTTTGGAGCTTTCTTT
CASSYGGAPFGAFF
>TRBJ2-1|15|many|-|TRBV20-1
TGCAGTGCAGTAAACACCTCATTACTTTACAATGAGCAGTTCTTC
CSAVNTSLLYNEQFF
>TRBJ2-5|16|-|-|TRBV9
TGTGCCAGCAGCGTATGGAGCAGGGGGGCCAGGGAGACCCAGTACTTC
CASSVWSRGARETQYF
>TRBJ1-1|13|-|-|TRBV7-9
TGTGCCACTTCGGGGCAGGGCCACACTGAAGCTTTCTTT
CATSGQGHTEAFF
>TRBJ1-3|15|-|-|TRBV9
TGTGCCAGCAGCGTAGACCCAGCCTCTGGAAACACCATATATTTT
CASSVDPASGNTIYF
>TRBJ2-5|17|few|-|TRBV20-1
TGCAGTGCTCGCCCCTGGGCACGGAGTGATAAGCAAGAGACCCAGTACTTC
CSARPWARSDKQETQYF
>TRBJ1-2|15|-|TRBD1|TRBV10-3
TGTGCCGTAAGGGGGGCCGGGACAGGGTACTATGGCTACACCTTC
CAVRGAGTGYYGYTF
>TRBJ2-4|17|many|-|TRBV2
TGTGCCAGCAGTGAAGCTGTACTACCGACAGCCAAAAACATTCAGTACTTC
CASSEAVLPTAKNIQYF
>TRBJ1-5|14|many|TRBD1|TRBV2
TGTGCCAGCGGGGGACAGGTCAGCAATCAGCCCCAGCATTTT
CASGGQVSNQPQHF
>TRBJ1-2|13|many|-|TRBV9
TGTGCCAGCAGCTCCCGCGAGTTGGCCACCCACCACTTC
CASSSRELATHHF
>TRBJ1-5|17|-|-|TRBV6-9
TGTGCCAGCAGTTACTCAGGACCGGGTTCGGGCAATCAGCCCCAGCATTTT
CASSYSGPGSGNQPQHF
>TRBJ2-7|16|many|TRBD2|TRBV12-3/TRBV12-4
TGTGCCAGCAGTTCCTGGGGACTAGCGGCAAACTACGAGCAGTACTTC
CASSSWGLAANYEQYF
>TRBJ2-5|15|few|TRBD2|TRBV20-1
TGCAGTGCTTGGACTAGCGGGAGGGCCAGTGAGACCCAGTACTTC
CSAWTSGRASETQYF
>TRBJ2-5|10|-|-|TRBV27
TGTGCCAGCGGGGGCGAGACCCAGTACTTC
CASGGETQYF
>TRBJ1-2|13|-|-|TRBV5-1
TGCGCCAGCAGCTTGGGGCTGGACTATGGCTACACCTTC
CASSLGLDYGYTF
>TRBJ1-2|13|many|-|TRBV28
TGTGCCAGCAGTTTAGGGTTTAACTATGGCTACACCTTC
CASSLGFNYGYTF
>TRBJ1-5|13|once|-|TRBV10-3
TGTGCCATCAGTGAGGGCTCCAATCAGCCCCAGCATTTT
CAISEGSNQPQHF